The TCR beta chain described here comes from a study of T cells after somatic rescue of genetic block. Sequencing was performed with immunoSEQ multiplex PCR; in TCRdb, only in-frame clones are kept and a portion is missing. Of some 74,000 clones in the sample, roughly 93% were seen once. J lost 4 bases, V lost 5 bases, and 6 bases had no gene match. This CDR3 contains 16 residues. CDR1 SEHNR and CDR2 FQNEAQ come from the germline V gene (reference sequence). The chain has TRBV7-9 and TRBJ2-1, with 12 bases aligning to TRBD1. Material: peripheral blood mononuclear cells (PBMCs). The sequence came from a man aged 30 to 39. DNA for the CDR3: TGTGCCAGCAGCCCTCGGGACAGGGGGCGATACAATGAGCAGTTCTTC. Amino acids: CASSPRDRGRYNEQFF.